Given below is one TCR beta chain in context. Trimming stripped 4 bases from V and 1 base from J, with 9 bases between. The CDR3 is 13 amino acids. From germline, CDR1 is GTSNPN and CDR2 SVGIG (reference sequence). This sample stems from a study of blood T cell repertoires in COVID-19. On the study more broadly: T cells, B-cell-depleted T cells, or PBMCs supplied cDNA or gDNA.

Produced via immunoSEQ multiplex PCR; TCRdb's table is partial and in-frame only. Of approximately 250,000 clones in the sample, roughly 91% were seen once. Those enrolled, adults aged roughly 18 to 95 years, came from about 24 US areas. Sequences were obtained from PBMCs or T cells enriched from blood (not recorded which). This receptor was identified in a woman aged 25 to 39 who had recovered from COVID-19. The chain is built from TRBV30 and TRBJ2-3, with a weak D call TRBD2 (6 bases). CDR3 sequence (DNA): TGTGCCTGGAAGGAGCGGGGCACAGATACGCAGTATTTT. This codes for CAWKERGTDTQYF.